This T cell receptor beta chain comes out of a study of OX40 agonist ivuxolimab in advanced cancers. For the study in its entirety: The costimulatory receptor OX40 (CD134) was targeted by ivuxolimab, a fully human IgG2 agonistic monoclonal antibody. The paper covers the monotherapy dose-escalation part of the phase I ivuxolimab trial, which included N ≈ 50 patients. Partial responses occurred in three dose-escalation patients: two with cutaneous melanoma and one with hepatocellular carcinoma. In the dose-escalation cohort, approximately 82% of patients were male, and the mean age was around 60 years, with a range of about 23 to 80. Prior anti-PD-1, anti-PD-L1 or anti-CTLA-4 therapy was permitted, and checkpoint inhibitors had been received by roughly 42% of dose-escalation patients. Of the 50 or so patients in dose escalation, around 19 had hepatocellular carcinoma, some 15 had melanoma, 9 had renal cell carcinoma and 9 had head and neck cancer. Intravenous ivuxolimab was administered to patients every 2 weeks at six dose levels: 0.01, 0.1, 0.3, 1.5, 3 and 10 mg/kg. Peripheral TCRbeta sequencing was intended to test whether TCR sequence diversity was altered and clonal T-cell expansion was caused by ivuxolimab. General study outcomes and caveats: On average, CD8+ T cells showed more expanded clones than CD4+ T cells after ivuxolimab. At doses of 0.1 to 3.0 mg/kg, clonal expansion of both CD4+ and CD8+ T cells in blood was seen between baseline and week 6. In partial responders in the 0.1-3.0 mg/kg groups, normalized peripheral clonal expansion was found to be among the lowest, especially among CD8+ T cells. Low levels of normalized T-cell clonal expansion were also seen in some nonresponding patients. The antigen specificity of the clonally expanded peripheral T cells was not determined.

In the case of this clone: This receptor's antigen is unknown. Base qualities are not provided; no much larger clone lies one nucleotide away.

Genomic DNA was extracted from sorted cells for sequencing of the TCRbeta CDR3 region. The immunoSEQ Assay was used to sequence the TCRbeta CDR3 regions. In TCRdb, the immuneACCESS table is reduced to in-frame sequences with V and J assigned. These tables do not hold every clone; where another copy was compared, an unresolved V gene accounts for under half, and the others remain unexplained. Counted in this sample were about 50,000 clones; about 89% of them appeared once. The ten largest clonotypes hold over 0.65% of the sample. Patients with a history of autoimmune disease or receiving systemic immunosuppression were excluded from the trial. In every dose cohort, peripheral blood was drawn for TCR sequencing at baseline, cycle 4 day 1, and cycle 7 day 1. The samples were drawn from a first-in-human, open-label, multicenter phase I dose-escalation trial of ivuxolimab. Adults with locally advanced or metastatic melanoma, renal cell, hepatocellular, or head and neck squamous cell carcinoma were enrolled in the trial. Before TCR sequencing, CD4+ and CD8+ T cells were separately sorted from peripheral blood.

This specimen consisted of CD4+ or CD8+ T cells sorted from blood, obtained in a trial of the OX40 agonist ivuxolimab. This TCR was sampled from an adult with an advanced solid tumor such as melanoma, head and neck, liver or kidney cancer.

The nucleotide sequence reads TGTGCCAGCACCCTCGAGAGGGGGAATCAGCCCCAGCATTTT. Translated, this is CASTLERGNQPQHF. The chain couples TRBV2 to TRBJ1-5; a weak D assignment points to TRBD1 (6 bases agree). V loses 7 bases of germline sequence and J loses 4 bases, and the interval between the two ends is 14 bases. The CDR3 runs 14 residues from the cysteine to the phenylalanine. The kept DNA is CDR3 alone, 42 bases in frame from the first base. CDR1 and CDR2 are drawn from the germline V gene: SNHLY, FYNNEI.